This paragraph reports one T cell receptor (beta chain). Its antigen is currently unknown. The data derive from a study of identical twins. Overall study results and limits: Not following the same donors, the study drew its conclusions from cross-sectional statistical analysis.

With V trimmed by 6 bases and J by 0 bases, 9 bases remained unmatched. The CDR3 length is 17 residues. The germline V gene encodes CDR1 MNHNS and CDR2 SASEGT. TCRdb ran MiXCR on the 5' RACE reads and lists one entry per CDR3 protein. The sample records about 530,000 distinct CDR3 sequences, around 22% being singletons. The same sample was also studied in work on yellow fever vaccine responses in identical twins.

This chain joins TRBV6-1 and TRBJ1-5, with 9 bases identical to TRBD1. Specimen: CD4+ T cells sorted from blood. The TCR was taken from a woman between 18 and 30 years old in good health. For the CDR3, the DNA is TGTGCCAGCAGCCTCAATGACAGGGGGAATAGCAATCAGCCCCAGCATTTT. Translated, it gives CASSLNDRGNSNQPQHF.